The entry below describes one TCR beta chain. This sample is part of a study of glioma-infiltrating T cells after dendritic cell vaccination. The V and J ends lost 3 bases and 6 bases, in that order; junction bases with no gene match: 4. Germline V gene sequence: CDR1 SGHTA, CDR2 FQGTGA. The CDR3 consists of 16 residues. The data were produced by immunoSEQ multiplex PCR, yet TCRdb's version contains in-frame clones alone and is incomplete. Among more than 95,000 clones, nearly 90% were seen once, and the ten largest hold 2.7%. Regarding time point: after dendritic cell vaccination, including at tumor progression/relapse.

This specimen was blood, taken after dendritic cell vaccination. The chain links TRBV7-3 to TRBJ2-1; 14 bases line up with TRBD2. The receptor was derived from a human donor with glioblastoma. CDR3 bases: TGTGCCAGCAGCTTGCTGGGACTAGCGGGAGTCAATGAGCAGTTCTTC. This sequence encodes CASSLLGLAGVNEQFF.